The clone carrying this T cell receptor (beta chain) was found once. Its target is unknown. Looked up from germline, CDR1 is SQVTM and CDR2 is ANQGSEA. There are 13 residues in the CDR3. V was pared by 3 bases and J by 4 bases, with 12 bases between. The sample originates from a study of OX40 agonist ivuxolimab in advanced cancers. On the study more broadly: Patient treatment consisted of intravenous ivuxolimab administration every 2 weeks at 0.01 to 10 mg/kg. The dose-escalation cohort was approximately 81% male, with a mean age of about 58 years, ranging roughly 23 to 79. Broader study findings: Certain nonresponders additionally had low normalized T-cell clonal expansion. Both blood CD4+ and CD8+ T cells showed clonal growth by week 6 at 0.1 to 3.0 mg/kg.

The protocol was immunoSEQ multiplex PCR, while the TCRdb copy is restricted to in-frame clones and leaves out a portion. The sample has approximately 41,000 clones; 70% to 90% are singletons. The sequence was collected from an adult with an advanced solid tumor such as melanoma, head and neck, liver or kidney cancer. The genes are TRBV29-1 and TRBJ1-2, with D possibly being TRBD1 (5 bases). The specimen comprised CD4+ or CD8+ T cells sorted from blood, sampled in a trial of the OX40 agonist ivuxolimab. The CDR3 DNA reads as TGCAGCGTTGAGCTCCAGGGAGTCTATGGCTACACCTTC. Translating it yields CSVELQGVYGYTF.